A few counts support the clone carrying this TCR beta chain. The antigen remains undetermined. Primers used in a second PCR of about 7 to 11 cycles were a sample-barcoded 5' primer and a J-beta primer mix. CDR3-containing paired-end reads numbering at least 2.5 million came from each sample. TCRdb fed the 5' RACE reads into MiXCR, producing one record per CDR3 protein. Of about a million distinct CDR3 sequences listed, 40% to 60% are singletons. Each donor supplied roughly 9.2 milliliters of peripheral blood. These data originate in a study of blood T cells in healthy people across ages. The V and J ends lost 4 bases and 4 bases, in that order; junction bases with no gene match: 6. The germline CDR1 and CDR2 sequences are MNHEY and SMNVEV (reference sequence). The CDR3 loop spans 16 amino acids. General study results and limits: Among T cells, TCR beta diversity per million cells dropped roughly linearly as age rose.

The sequencing input was blood. This receptor was identified in a man younger than 45 in good health. The chain employs TRBV27 and TRBJ2-1; 11 positions agree with TRBD2. The CDR3 sequence: CASSYETSGTYNEQFF. In DNA, the CDR3 is TGTGCCAGCAGTTATGAGACTAGCGGGACATACAATGAGCAGTTCTTC.